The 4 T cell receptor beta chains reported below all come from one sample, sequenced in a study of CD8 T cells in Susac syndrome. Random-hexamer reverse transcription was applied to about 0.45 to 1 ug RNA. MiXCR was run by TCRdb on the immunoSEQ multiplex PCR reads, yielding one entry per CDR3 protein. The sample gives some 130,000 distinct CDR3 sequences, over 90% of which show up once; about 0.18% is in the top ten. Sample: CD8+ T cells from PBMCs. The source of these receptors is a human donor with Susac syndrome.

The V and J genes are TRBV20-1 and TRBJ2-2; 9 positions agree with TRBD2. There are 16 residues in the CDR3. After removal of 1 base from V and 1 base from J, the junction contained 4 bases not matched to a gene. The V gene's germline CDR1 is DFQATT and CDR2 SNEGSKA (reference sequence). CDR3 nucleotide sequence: TGCAGTGCTAGAGGTTCTAGCGGGAAGAACACCGGGGAGCTGTTTTTT. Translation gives CSARGSSGKNTGELFF.

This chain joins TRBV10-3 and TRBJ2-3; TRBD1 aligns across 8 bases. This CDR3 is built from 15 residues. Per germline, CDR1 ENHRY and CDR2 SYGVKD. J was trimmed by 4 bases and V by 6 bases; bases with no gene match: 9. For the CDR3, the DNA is TGTGCCATCAGAGGGGGCAGGGGGCAATCAGATACGCAGTATTTT. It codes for CAIRGGRGQSDTQYF.

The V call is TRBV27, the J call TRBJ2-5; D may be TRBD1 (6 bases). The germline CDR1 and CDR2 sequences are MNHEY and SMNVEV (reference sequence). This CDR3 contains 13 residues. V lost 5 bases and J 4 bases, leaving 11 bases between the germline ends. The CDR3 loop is CASSTRGGETQYF. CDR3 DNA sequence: TGTGCCAGCAGTACTAGAGGGGGAGAGACCCAGTACTTC.

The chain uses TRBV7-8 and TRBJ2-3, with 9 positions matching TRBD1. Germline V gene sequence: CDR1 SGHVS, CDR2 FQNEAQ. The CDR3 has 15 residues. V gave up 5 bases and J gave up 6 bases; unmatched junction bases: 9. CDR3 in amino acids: CASSPRDRESDTQYF. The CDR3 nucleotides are TGTGCCAGCAGCCCACGGGACAGGGAGTCGGATACGCAGTATTTT. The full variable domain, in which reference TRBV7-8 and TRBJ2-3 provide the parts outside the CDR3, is GAGVSQSPRYKVAKRGQDVALRCDPISGHVSLFWYQQALGQGPEFLTYFQNEAQLDKSGLPSDRFFAERPEGSVSTLKIQRTQQEDSAVYLCASSPRDRESDTQYFGPGTRLTVL.